This T cell receptor beta chain was retrieved from a study of blood T cell repertoires in COVID-19. As for the study in general: The origin of the acute and convalescent COVID-19 samples was the United States, Italy and Spain. Sources were T cells, B-cell-depleted T cells, or PBMCs; the material itself was cDNA or gDNA.

Study processing details: The authors estimated nucleated cell counts from reference gene primer amplification. Sequenced by immunoSEQ multiplex PCR; TCRdb stores in-frame clones only, minus some. That table gives V, J and clone size, and the DNA gave D and trimming. The profile covers around 60,000 clones, with around 83% appearing a single time and approximately 3.5% taken by the ten largest. This CDR3 has 14 amino acids. The germline V gene has CDR1 MNHEY and CDR2 SMNVEV (reference sequence). V dropped 1 base and J dropped 7 bases, with 11 bases sitting between them. The specimen was peripheral blood. The chain employs TRBV27 and TRBJ1-5; maybe TRBD1 (6 bases). This clonotype was obtained from a woman of 80 years or more with acute or convalescent COVID-19. The CDR3 protein is CASSLWGGPQPQHF. The CDR3 nucleotides read TGTGCCAGCAGTTTATGGGGGGGGCCCCAGCCCCAGCATTTT.